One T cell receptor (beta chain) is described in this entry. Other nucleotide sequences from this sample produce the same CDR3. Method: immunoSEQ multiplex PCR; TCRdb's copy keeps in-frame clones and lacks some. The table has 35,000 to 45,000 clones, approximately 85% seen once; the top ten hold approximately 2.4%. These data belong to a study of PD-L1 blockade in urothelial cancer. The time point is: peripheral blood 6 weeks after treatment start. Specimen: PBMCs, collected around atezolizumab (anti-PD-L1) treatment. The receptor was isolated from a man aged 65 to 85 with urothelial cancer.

In DNA form, the CDR3 reads TGTGCCAGCAGATACTCCGGGGAGCTGTTTTTT. Its protein is CASRYSGELFF. The chain joins TRBV2 to TRBJ2-2; no firm D call. This CDR3 comprises 11 residues. V dropped 6 bases and J dropped 6 bases, with 5 bases sitting between them. CDR1 is SNHLY and CDR2 is FYNNEI in the germline V gene.